This T cell receptor beta chain was recorded in a study of spatial heterogeneity in lung cancer. Study-level results: There were more appearances of ubiquitous expanded tumor TCRs in blood at resection than at follow-up.

Specified time point: sample taken at primary tumor resection. Researchers sequenced whole RNA taken from tumor, nontumor lung or frozen PBMC without sorting. Donors were around 70 untreated early-stage non-small cell lung cancer patients. In germline, CDR1 is SGDLS, CDR2 YYNGEE. This CDR3 has 14 residues. Trimming stripped 3 bases from V and 7 bases from J, with 13 bases between. This clonotype has a handful of counts. Its antigen is currently unknown. Each CDR3 protein gets one entry after TCRdb re-called the 5' RACE reads with MiXCR. Of over 90,000 distinct CDR3 sequences in the sample, around 9% are singletons; the top ten hold 6.9%.

The clonotype was recovered from a male donor with early-stage non-small cell lung cancer. This chain uses TRBV9 with TRBJ2-2; D might be TRBD2 (6 bases). This material consisted of PBMCs, taken at surgery. CDR3 protein: CASSERPSVGELFF. The CDR3 DNA sequence: TGTGCCAGCAGCGAACGGCCTAGCGTCGGGGAGCTGTTTTTT.